Listed here is a single T cell receptor beta chain. Clones were sequenced by immunoSEQ multiplex PCR, and TCRdb holds only the in-frame ones, with some missing. The sample has 150,000 or so clones; roughly nine tenths are singletons. The data were obtained in a study of control samples from healthy donors and cancer patients. The sequenced material came from blood. The source is a man aged 18 to 30 in good health.

The CDR3: CASSLGLASEQFF. CDR3 in DNA: TGTGCCAGCAGCCTTGGACTAGCAAGTGAGCAGTTCTTC. The rearrangement uses TRBV2 and TRBJ2-1; 8 bases line up with TRBD2. J lost 9 bases, V lost 6 bases, and 7 bases had no gene match. The CDR3 covers 13 residues. Germline CDR1 is SNHLY and CDR2 is FYNNEI.